These 15 T cell receptor beta chains were all obtained from the same sample, sequenced in a study of tumor and adjacent non-tumor tissue in lung cancer. Three rounds of nested PCR, following a modified ARM-PCR protocol, produced the TCRbeta library. One entry per CDR3 protein, called by TCRdb with MiXCR from the multiplex PCR reads. The sample gives 75,000 to 95,000 distinct CDR3 sequences, 72% of which show up once; around 9.5% is in the top ten. RNA was extracted from bulk tissue without any cell sorting. Sequences were obtained from lung tumor tissue. The origin of the receptors is a woman aged 40 to 50 with non-small cell lung cancer.

This chain joins TRBV5-4 and TRBJ2-1; tentative D call: TRBD2 (6 bases). Germline CDR1 is SGHNT and CDR2 is YYREEE (reference sequence). The CDR3 consists of 12 residues. The CDR3 protein is CISSTTSNEQFF. CDR3 coding DNA: TGTATCAGCAGCACGACTAGCAATGAGCAGTTCTTC.

Worth noting for this clonotype: Since a much larger clone is just one base distant, this may be a read error. This rearrangement joins TRBV20-1 to TRBJ1-6, with a possible D match to TRBD1 (6 bases). Germline values: CDR1 DFQATT, CDR2 SNEGSKA (reference sequence). The CDR3 length is 15 residues. The V end lost 7 bases, the J end lost 0 bases, and 13 bases lay between the germline ends. The CDR3 protein is CSVPGESSYNSPLHF. Here the CDR3 DNA reads TGCAGTGTACCAGGGGAGAGCTCCTATAATTCACCCCTCCACTTT.

With respect to this clonotype: A much larger clone is a single base away; this may be a read error. The V gene is TRBV28, the J gene TRBJ1-2; no clear D gene. The CDR3 length is 13 residues. Germline CDR1 and CDR2: MDHEN and SYDVKM. V shed 1 base and J shed 10 bases, with 13 bases lying between them. The CDR3 spells CASSLSALADYTF. The CDR3 DNA sequence: TGTGCCAGCAGTTTATCGGCCTTGGCTGACTACACCTTC.

This chain links TRBV11-2 with TRBJ2-2; maybe TRBD2 (5 bases). This CDR3 contains 15 residues. Germline CDR1 and CDR2: SGHAT and FQNNGV. With 3 bases removed from V and 12 bases from J, the gap between germline ends came to 20 bases. CDR3 sequence (DNA): TGTGCCAGCAGCTTTCTCGATGTCAGTACGGGGAAGCTGTTTTTT. Its translation is CASSFLDVSTGKLFF.

Details on this clonotype: Germline and junction disagree at one end, which may indicate a read error. As DNA, the CDR3 is TGTGCCAGCAGCCTAGGGACATCCAGACTTTATTCATCCCTCCACTTT. Translating it yields CASSLGTSRLYSSLHF. The rearrangement links TRBV6-5 to TRBJ1-6; TRBD1 might be the D (6 bases). The CDR3 consists of 16 residues. The V gene's germline CDR1 is MNHEY and CDR2 SVGAGI.

This clonotype appeared a single time. Relative to the germline gene, one junction end is altered; a read error may explain this. The V call is TRBV11-2, the J call TRBJ2-7; D perhaps matches TRBD1 (6 bases). The CDR3 is 16 amino acids. Looked up from germline, CDR1 is SGHAT and CDR2 is FQNNGV. For the CDR3, the DNA is TGTATCAGCAGCCGAAAAGGGGGACACCAGTTATACGGGCAGTACTTC. It is translated as CISSRKGGHQLYGQYF. The variable domain in full, completed from reference TRBV11-2 and TRBJ2-7, reads EAGVAQSPRYKIIEKRQSVAFWCNPISGHATLYWYQQILGQGPKLLIQFQNNGVVDDSQLPKDRFSAERLKGVDSTLKIQPAKLEDSAVYLCISSRKGGHQLYGQYFGPGTRLTVT.

As concerns this clonotype: A junction end diverges from the germline sequence, so it may reflect a read error. This chain uses TRBV11-3 with TRBJ2-3, with no clear D. CDR3 length: 19 amino acids. The germline V gene has CDR1 SGHNT and CDR2 YENEEA. The CDR3 coding sequence is TGTGCCAGCAGTTTAGGTTCTTATTGGGCTCCAAGGTCCACAGATACGCAGTATTTT. Its translation is CASSLGSYWAPRSTDTQYF.

For this clonotype: A much larger clone lies a single base off, so this may be a read error. The chain carries TRBV5-1 and TRBJ2-1; D is uncertain. The CDR3 runs 14 residues. Germline CDR1 SGHRS, CDR2 YFSETQ. CDR3 sequence (DNA): TGCACCAGCAGCCCTCCCGGCCTTAACAATGAGCAGTTCTTC. Translated: CTSSPPGLNNEQFF.

To note about this clonotype: Being one base from a much bigger clone, this may be a read error. The rearrangement uses TRBV20-1 and TRBJ2-7; D uncertain. With 6 bases removed from V and 0 bases from J, the gap between germline ends came to 12 bases. This CDR3 region has 13 residues. CDR1 and CDR2 (germline): DFQATT, SNEGSKA (reference sequence). The CDR3 loop is CSAPESYSYEQYF. In nucleotides, the CDR3 is TGCAGTGCCCCCGAGTCATACTCCTACGAGCAGTACTTC.

This clonotype was seen a single time. The junction and the germline gene differ at one end; a read error may be behind it. V gene TRBV6-1 combines with J gene TRBJ2-5; D is possibly TRBD2 (7 bases). This CDR3 contains 15 residues. The germline V gene encodes CDR1 MNHNS and CDR2 SASEGT. The CDR3: CTSRKGVGGDETQYF. In DNA form, the CDR3 reads TGTACCAGCAGGAAGGGGGTAGGGGGGGATGAGACCCAGTACTTC.

On this clonotype itself: With a much larger clone just one base away, this may be a read error. The missing conserved phenylalanine or tryptophan at the end of this CDR3 makes a read error likely. This rearrangement joins TRBV7-8 to TRBJ2-7, with D perhaps being TRBD1 or TRBD2 (5 bases each). The germline CDR1 and CDR2 sequences are SGHVS and FQNEAQ. Trimming left V 2 bases short and J 3 bases short, with 14 bases between. The CDR3 is made up of 15 amino acids. CDR3 in amino acids: CASSLRDGWGYEQYS. As DNA, the CDR3 is TGTGCCAGCAGCTTACGGGACGGTTGGGGCTACGAGCAGTACTCC.

In its sample, this clonotype was seen many times. This chain uses TRBV6-1 with TRBJ1-2, with D perhaps matching TRBD1 (5 bases). The V gene's germline CDR1 is MNHNS and CDR2 SASEGT. Trimming shortened V by 5 bases and J by 8 bases, and 15 bases separated the two germline ends. The CDR3 runs 13 residues. CDR3 sequence reads: CASSTGGYQGYTF. The CDR3 nucleotides are TGTGCCAGCAGTACAGGAGGGTATCAAGGCTACACCTTC.

This clonotype was detected only once. This may be a read error: a much more frequent sequence differs by one nucleotide. This chain joins TRBV20-1 and TRBJ2-7, with D perhaps TRBD1 (6 bases). Germline CDR1 and CDR2: DFQATT and SNEGSKA (reference sequence). The CDR3 is made up of 14 amino acids. The germline V and J ends were trimmed by 3 bases and 8 bases, with 20 bases remaining between them. This chain's CDR3 is CSASTGTLGYKQYF. In DNA, the CDR3 is TGCAGTGCTAGTACCGGGACACTAGGGTACAAGCAGTACTTC.

This clonotype was observed a handful of times. V is TRBV29-1 and J is TRBJ2-1; 14 bases match TRBD2. Germline V gene data show CDR1 as SQVTM and CDR2 as ANQGSEA. This CDR3 comprises 15 residues. J gave up 9 bases and V 1 base, and 5 bases lay outside the gene matches. The CDR3 DNA reads TGCAGCGTTGAAGCAATGACTAGCGGGAGGGGTGAGCAGTTCTTC. Translating it yields CSVEAMTSGRGEQFF.

Of note for this clonotype: The germline gene is not matched at one end of the junction; a read error may be the cause. The rearrangement links TRBV20-1 to TRBJ1-5, with 9 bases that match TRBD1. Germline-derived CDR1 and CDR2 are DFQATT and SNEGSKA (reference sequence). The CDR3 contains 16 residues. CDR3 bases: TGCAATGCTCGGGACAGGGTTGGGGGTAGCGATCAGCCCCAGCATTTT. Translation gives CNARDRVGGSDQPQHF.